Given below is one TCR beta chain in context. What it binds is unknown. Assembly of TCR beta libraries relied on iRepertoire HTBI primers together with Arm-PCR of CDR3 regions. MiXCR was run by TCRdb on the multiplex PCR reads, yielding one entry per CDR3 protein. The table has about 540,000 distinct CDR3 sequences, roughly 13% seen once. The sample originates from a study of regulatory T cells in long-lasting Graves disease. Study-wide points: Persistent patients shared fewer than 3,500 public clonotypes among themselves. Newly diagnosed patients shared fewer, at roughly 970.

This sample's time point: newly diagnosed GD, antithyroid drugs for less than 3 months. PBMCs were the source of the RNA used for TCR sequencing. Peripheral blood, at roughly 8.4 milliliters, went into EDTA tubes. In germline, CDR1 is SGDLS, CDR2 YYNGEE. The CDR3 runs to 15 residues. J gave up 7 bases and V 0 bases, and 8 bases lay outside the gene matches. Separately, the same data were catalogued under a study of T cells in Graves' hyperthyroidism and ophthalmopathy.

This rearrangement joins TRBV9 to TRBJ2-7; 9 bases are shared with TRBD2. Sequencing used peripheral blood mononuclear cells (PBMCs), obtained at new diagnosis, from a patient treated with antithyroid drugs. This clonotype was sampled from a man aged 25 to 45 with Graves disease. The CDR3 loop is CASSVVAGADGEQYF. The CDR3 DNA reads TGTGCCAGCAGCGTAGTAGCGGGAGCGGATGGGGAGCAGTACTTC.